A selection of T cell receptor beta chains follows, all from one sample in a study of blood T cells in healthy people across ages. In TCRdb, the 5' RACE reads were re-called with MiXCR into one record per CDR3 protein. Of fewer than 700,000 distinct CDR3 sequences in the sample, around 41% are singletons; the top ten hold 25% to 35%. Sequenced: blood. The receptors shown here come from a man aged 80 or over in good health. The CDR3 runs from the conserved cysteine through the conserved F or W. A D gene is named only where the DNA matches it firmly. Clone size is not always given. Where it is, it says once, few, many or a class for expanded clones.

>-|TRBV29-1|TRBD1|TRBJ1-2
CSGLEGQGPYGYTF
TGCAGCGGCTTAGAGGGACAGGGGCCCTATGGCTACACCTTC
>-|TRBV6-5|-|TRBJ2-7
CANSSTGYEQYF
TGTGCCAACAGTTCAACAGGCTACGAGCAGTACTTC
>many|TRBV7-2|-|TRBJ1-2
CASSENRDLGYTF
TGTGCCAGCAGCGAGAATAGGGACTTAGGCTACACCTTC
>-|TRBV11-2|TRBD2|TRBJ2-1
CASSGPGLVVNEQFF
TGTGCCAGCAGCGGCCCGGGACTAGTTGTGAATGAGCAGTTCTTC
>-|TRBV12-3/TRBV12-4|TRBD1|TRBJ1-2
CASSQQGVDYGYTF
TGTGCCAGCAGCCAACAGGGGGTCGACTATGGCTACACCTTC
>-|TRBV7-6|-|TRBJ1-1
CASSSRVNTEAFF
TGTGCCAGCAGCTCCAGAGTGAACACTGAAGCTTTCTTT
>once|TRBV12-3/TRBV12-4|TRBD1|TRBJ1-2
CASSLASTGAANYGYTF
TGTGCCAGCAGTTTGGCCTCTACAGGGGCAGCTAACTATGGCTACACCTTC
>-|TRBV5-4|-|TRBJ2-1
CATSTIYGEQFF
TGTGCCACCTCCACTATTTACGGTGAGCAGTTCTTC
>few|TRBV6-2/TRBV6-3|-|TRBJ1-4
CASSYFKEKLFF
TGTGCCAGCAGCTACTTTAAGGAAAAACTGTTTTTT
>-|TRBV5-1|TRBD2|TRBJ2-1
CASSHGRGNEQFF
TGCGCCAGCAGCCATGGGAGGGGCAATGAGCAGTTCTTC
>few|TRBV6-7|-|TRBJ1-2
CASSYPPRVEGGGYTF
TGTGCCAGCAGTTACCCGCCTAGAGTTGAGGGGGGAGGCTACACCTTC